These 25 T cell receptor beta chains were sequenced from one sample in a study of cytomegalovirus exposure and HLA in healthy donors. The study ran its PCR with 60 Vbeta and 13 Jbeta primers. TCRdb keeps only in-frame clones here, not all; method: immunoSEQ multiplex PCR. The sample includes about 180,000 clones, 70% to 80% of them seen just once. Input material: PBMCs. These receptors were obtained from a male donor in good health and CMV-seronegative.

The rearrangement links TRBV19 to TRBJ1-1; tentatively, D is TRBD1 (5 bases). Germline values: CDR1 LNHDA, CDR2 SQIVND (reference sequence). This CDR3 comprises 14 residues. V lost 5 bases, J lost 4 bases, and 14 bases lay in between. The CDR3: CASSGRGESTEAFF. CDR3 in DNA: TGTGCCAGTAGTGGGCGGGGCGAGAGCACTGAAGCTTTCTTT. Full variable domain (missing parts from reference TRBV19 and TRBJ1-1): DGGITQSPKYLFRKEGQNVTLSCEQNLNHDAMYWYRQDPGQGLRLIYYSQIVNDFQKGDIAEGYSVSREKKESFPLTVTSAQKNPTAFYLCASSGRGESTEAFFGQGTRLTVV.

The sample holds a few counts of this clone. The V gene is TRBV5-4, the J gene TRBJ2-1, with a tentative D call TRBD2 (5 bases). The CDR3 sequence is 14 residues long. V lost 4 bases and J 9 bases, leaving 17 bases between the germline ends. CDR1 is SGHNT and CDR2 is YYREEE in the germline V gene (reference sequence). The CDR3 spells CASSPILEPGEQFF. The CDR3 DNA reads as TGTGCCAGCAGCCCTATACTAGAACCCGGTGAGCAGTTCTTC.

This CDR3 is CASTLWREWGTDTQYF. The CDR3 bases are TGTGCCAGCACCCTATGGCGGGAATGGGGCACAGATACGCAGTATTTT. The chain joins TRBV4-2 to TRBJ2-3, with D perhaps TRBD2 (6 bases). There are 16 residues in the CDR3. Germline V gene sequence: CDR1 LGHNA, CDR2 YNFKEQ. Trimming took off 7 bases at V and 1 base at J, with 18 bases between the two ends.

The CDR3 DNA reads as TGTGCCAGCAGCTTAGTCGGGACAGGGGATAATGAGCAGTTCTTC. It translates to CASSLVGTGDNEQFF. The V call is TRBV7-9, the J call TRBJ2-1; 10 bases fit TRBD1. Trimming cost V 1 base and J 7 bases; bases outside gene matches: 4. The CDR3 consists of 15 residues. Germline lookup yields CDR1 SEHNR and CDR2 FQNEAQ (reference sequence).

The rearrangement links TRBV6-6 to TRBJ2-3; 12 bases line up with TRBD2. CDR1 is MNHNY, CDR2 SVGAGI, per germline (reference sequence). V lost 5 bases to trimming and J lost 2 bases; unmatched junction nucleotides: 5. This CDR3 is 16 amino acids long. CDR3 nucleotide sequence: TGTGCCAGCAGTAGACTAGCGGGAGAGATCACAGATACGCAGTATTTT. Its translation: CASSRLAGEITDTQYF.

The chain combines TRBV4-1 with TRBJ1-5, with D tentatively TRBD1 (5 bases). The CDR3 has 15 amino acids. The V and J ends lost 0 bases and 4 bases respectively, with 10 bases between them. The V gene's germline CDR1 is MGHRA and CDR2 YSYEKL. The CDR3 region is CASSQDAKGNQPQHF. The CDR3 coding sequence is TGCGCCAGCAGCCAAGATGCGAAGGGGAATCAGCCCCAGCATTTT.

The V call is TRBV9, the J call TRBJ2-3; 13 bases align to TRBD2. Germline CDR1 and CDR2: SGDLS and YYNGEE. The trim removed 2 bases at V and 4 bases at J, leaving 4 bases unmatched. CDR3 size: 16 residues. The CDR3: CASSVPLAGGPDTQYF. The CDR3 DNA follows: TGTGCCAGCAGCGTTCCACTAGCGGGAGGGCCAGATACGCAGTATTTT.

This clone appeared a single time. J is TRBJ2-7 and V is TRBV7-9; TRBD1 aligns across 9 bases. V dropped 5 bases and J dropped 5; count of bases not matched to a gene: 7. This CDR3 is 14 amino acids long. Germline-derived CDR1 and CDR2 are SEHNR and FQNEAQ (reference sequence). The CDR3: CASSPLRQGDEQYF. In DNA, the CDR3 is TGTGCCAGCAGCCCGCTACGACAGGGGGACGAGCAGTACTTC. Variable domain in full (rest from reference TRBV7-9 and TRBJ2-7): DTGVSQNPRHKITKRGQNVTFRCDPISEHNRLYWYRQTLGQGPEFLTYFQNEAQLEKSRLLSDRFSAERPKGSFSTLEIQRTEQGDSAMYLCASSPLRQGDEQYFGPGTRLTVT.

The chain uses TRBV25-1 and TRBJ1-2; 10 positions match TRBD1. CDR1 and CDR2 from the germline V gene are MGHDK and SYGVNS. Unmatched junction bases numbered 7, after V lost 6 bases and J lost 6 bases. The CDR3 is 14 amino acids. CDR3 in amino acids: CASSGDRGLNGYTF. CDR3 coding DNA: TGTGCCAGCAGCGGGGACAGGGGACTGAATGGCTACACCTTC.

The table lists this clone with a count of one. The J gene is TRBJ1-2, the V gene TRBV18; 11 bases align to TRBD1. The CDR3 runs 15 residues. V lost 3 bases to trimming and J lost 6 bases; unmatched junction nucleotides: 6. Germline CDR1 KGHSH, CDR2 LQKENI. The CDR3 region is CASSPTGQGAHGYTF. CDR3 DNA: TGTGCCAGCTCACCCACAGGACAGGGGGCACATGGCTACACCTTC. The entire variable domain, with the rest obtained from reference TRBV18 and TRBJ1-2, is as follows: NAGVMQNPRHLVRRRGQEARLRCSPMKGHSHVYWYRQLPEEGLKFMVYLQKENIIDESGMPKERFSAEFPKEGPSILRIQQVVRGDSAAYFCASSPTGQGAHGYTFGSGTRLTVV.

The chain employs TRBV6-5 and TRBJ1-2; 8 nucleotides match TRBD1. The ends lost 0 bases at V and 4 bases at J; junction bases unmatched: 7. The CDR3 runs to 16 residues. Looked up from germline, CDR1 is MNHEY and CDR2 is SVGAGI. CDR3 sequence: CASSYSITGGGYGYTF. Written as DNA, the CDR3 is TGTGCCAGCAGTTACTCGATAACAGGGGGGGGCTATGGCTACACCTTC.

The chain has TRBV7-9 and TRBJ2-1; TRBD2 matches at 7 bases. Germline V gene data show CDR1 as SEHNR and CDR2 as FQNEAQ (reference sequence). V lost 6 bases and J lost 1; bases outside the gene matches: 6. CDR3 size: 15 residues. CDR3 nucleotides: TGTGCCAGCAGTCCGGGGAGGGCGTCCTACAATGAGCAGTTCTTC. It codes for CASSPGRASYNEQFF.

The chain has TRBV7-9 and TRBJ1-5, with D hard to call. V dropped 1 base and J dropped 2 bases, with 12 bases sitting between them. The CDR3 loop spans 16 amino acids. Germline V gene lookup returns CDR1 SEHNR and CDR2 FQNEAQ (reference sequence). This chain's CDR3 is CASSLGGSVGNQPQHF. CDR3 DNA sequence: TGTGCCAGCAGCTTAGGAGGTTCGGTCGGCAATCAGCCCCAGCATTTT.

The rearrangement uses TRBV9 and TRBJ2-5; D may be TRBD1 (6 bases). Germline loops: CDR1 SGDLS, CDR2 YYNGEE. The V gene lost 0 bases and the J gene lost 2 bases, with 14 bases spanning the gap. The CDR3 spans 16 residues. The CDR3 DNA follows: TGTGCCAGCAGCGTAGTCGGCAGGGGTAAACAAGAGACCCAGTACTTC. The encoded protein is CASSVVGRGKQETQYF. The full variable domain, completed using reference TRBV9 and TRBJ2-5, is DSGVTQTPKHLITATGQRVTLRCSPRSGDLSVYWYQQSLDQGLQFLIQYYNGEERAKGNILERFSAQQFPDLHSELNLSSLELGDSALYFCASSVVGRGKQETQYFGPGTRLLVL.

The CDR3 loop reads CASSFRMGTSGRRETQYF. The CDR3 region has the DNA TGTGCCAGCAGCTTCAGGATGGGGACTAGCGGGAGACGGGAGACCCAGTACTTC. V is TRBV9 and J is TRBJ2-5; 14 bases are a match to TRBD2. Looked up from germline, CDR1 is SGDLS and CDR2 is YYNGEE. Unmatched junction bases numbered 13, after V lost 4 bases and J lost 5 bases. CDR3 length: 18 amino acids. The full variable domain, its missing parts supplied by reference TRBV9 and TRBJ2-5, is DSGVTQTPKHLITATGQRVTLRCSPRSGDLSVYWYQQSLDQGLQFLIQYYNGEERAKGNILERFSAQQFPDLHSELNLSSLELGDSALYFCASSFRMGTSGRRETQYFGPGTRLLVL.

CDR3 loop: CASSLARGTNTGELFF. DNA of the CDR3: TGCGCCAGCAGCTTGGCCCGGGGGACGAACACCGGGGAGCTGTTTTTT. This sequence joins TRBV5-1 and TRBJ2-2; D perhaps matches TRBD2 (6 bases). The germline V and J ends were trimmed by 0 bases and 0 bases, with 9 bases remaining between them. The CDR3 spans 16 residues. Looked up from germline, CDR1 is SGHRS and CDR2 is YFSETQ.

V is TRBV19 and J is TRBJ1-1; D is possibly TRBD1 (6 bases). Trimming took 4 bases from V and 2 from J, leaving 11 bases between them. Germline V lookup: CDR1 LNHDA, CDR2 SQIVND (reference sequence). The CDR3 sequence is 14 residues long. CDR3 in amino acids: CASSTRGYNTEAFF. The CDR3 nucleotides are TGTGCCAGTAGTACCAGGGGATATAACACTGAAGCTTTCTTT.

CDR3 protein: CASRLKPGGSGNTIYF. Written as DNA, the CDR3 is TGTGCCAGCAGACTGAAACCAGGGGGCTCTGGAAACACCATATATTTT. The V call is TRBV27, the J call TRBJ1-3; 7 bases line up with TRBD1. The CDR3 consists of 16 residues. Germline V gives CDR1 MNHEY, CDR2 SMNVEV (reference sequence). V gave up 6 bases and J gave up 0 bases; unmatched junction bases: 8.

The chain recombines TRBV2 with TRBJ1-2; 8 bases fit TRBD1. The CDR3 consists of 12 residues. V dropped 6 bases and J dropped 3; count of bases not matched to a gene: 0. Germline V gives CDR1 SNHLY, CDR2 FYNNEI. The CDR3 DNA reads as TGTGCCAGCAGGGACAGGGACTATGGCTACACCTTC. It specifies CASRDRDYGYTF.

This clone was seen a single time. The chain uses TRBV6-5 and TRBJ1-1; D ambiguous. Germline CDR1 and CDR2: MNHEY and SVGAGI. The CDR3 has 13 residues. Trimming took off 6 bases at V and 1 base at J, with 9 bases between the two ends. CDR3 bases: TGTGCCAGCAGCCTGGGGAGGAACACTGAAGCTTTCTTT. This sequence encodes CASSLGRNTEAFF.

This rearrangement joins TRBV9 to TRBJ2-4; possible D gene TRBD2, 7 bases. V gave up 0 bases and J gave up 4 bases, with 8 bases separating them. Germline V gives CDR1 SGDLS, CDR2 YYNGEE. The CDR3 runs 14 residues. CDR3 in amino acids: CASSVEGGKNIQYF. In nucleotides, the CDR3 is TGTGCCAGCAGCGTAGAGGGGGGGAAAAACATTCAGTACTTC.

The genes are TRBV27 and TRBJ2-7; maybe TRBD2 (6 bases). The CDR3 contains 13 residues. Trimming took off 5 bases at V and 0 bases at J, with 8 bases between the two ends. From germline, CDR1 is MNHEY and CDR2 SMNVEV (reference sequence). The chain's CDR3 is CASSEGLSYEQYF. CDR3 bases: TGTGCCAGCAGTGAGGGACTCTCCTACGAGCAGTACTTC.

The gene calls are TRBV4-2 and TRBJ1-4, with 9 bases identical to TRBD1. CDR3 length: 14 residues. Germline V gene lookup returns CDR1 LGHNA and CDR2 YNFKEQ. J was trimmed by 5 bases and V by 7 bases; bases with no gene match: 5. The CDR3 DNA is TGTGCCAGCACCTCCGGGACAGGGAATGAAAAACTGTTTTTT. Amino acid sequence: CASTSGTGNEKLFF.

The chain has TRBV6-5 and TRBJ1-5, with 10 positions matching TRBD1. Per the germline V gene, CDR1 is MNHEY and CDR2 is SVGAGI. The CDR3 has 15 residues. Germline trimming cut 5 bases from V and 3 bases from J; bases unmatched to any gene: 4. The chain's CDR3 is CASSLDRGNNQPQHF. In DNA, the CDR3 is TGTGCCAGCAGTCTGGACAGGGGGAACAATCAGCCCCAGCATTTT.

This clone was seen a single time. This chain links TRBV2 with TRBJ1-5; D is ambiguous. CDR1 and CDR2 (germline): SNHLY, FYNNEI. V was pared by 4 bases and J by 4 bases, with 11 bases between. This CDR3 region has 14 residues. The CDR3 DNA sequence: TGTGCCAGCAGTGTTTTACGGTTTAATCAGCCCCAGCATTTT. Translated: CASSVLRFNQPQHF.